This TCR beta chain was found in a study of shared clonotypes between healthy human individuals. Replicate PCRs run on sorted subsets employed 150 to 250 ng DNA, around 27,000 T cell genomes. Sequenced by immunoSEQ multiplex PCR; TCRdb stores in-frame clones only, minus some. Among around 120,000 clones listed, approximately 70% were seen once. The CDR3 consists of 14 residues. Germline-derived CDR1 and CDR2 are MNHNS and SASEGT. V was pared by 5 bases and J by 6 bases, with 7 bases of the junction left unmatched. The chain uses TRBV6-1 and TRBJ2-7; 10 nucleotides match TRBD1. The material sequenced was memory CD8+ T cells sorted from blood. The subset denotes: CD45RO+ cells pooled with CCR7-negative TemRA cells. This TCR came from a woman in her 30s in good health. In nucleotides, the CDR3 is TGTGCCAGCAGTCCCGGGACAGGGGTTGCCGAGCAGTACTTC. It encodes CASSPGTGVAEQYF.